The entry below describes one TCR beta chain. What it binds is not known. Researchers ran the PCR with 60 Vbeta and 13 Jbeta primers. Clones were read by immunoSEQ multiplex PCR, and TCRdb kept only the in-frame ones, dropping some. The sample has some 97,000 clones; 75% are singletons. V lost 0 bases to trimming and J lost 7 bases; unmatched junction nucleotides: 1. The CDR3 extends over 13 amino acids. In germline, CDR1 is SGDLS, CDR2 YYNGEE. The entry originates in a study of cytomegalovirus exposure and HLA in healthy donors. Study results and limitations: The study flagged some 170 TCR beta chains as cytomegalovirus-associated. Rates of TCR association differed by HLA locus in a later analysis, with DRB1 highest and HLA-C lowest. What a later analysis showed was that several of the most significant clusters appeared linked to common viral pathogens. V- and J-gene trimming of TCR beta was linked (in a later analysis) to a missense DCLRE1C variant.

The V and J genes are TRBV9 and TRBJ1-5; 7 bases are shared with TRBD1. This TCR was sampled from a male donor in good health and CMV-seropositive. The specimen was PBMCs. CDR3 nucleotides: TGTGCCAGCAGCGTAGCACAGGGGCAGCCCCAGCATTTT. Translation: CASSVAQGQPQHF.